The clone carrying this T cell receptor beta chain was detected many times. Its specificity is not known. The V gene's germline CDR1 is SGHRS and CDR2 YFSETQ. Trimming at V came to 4 bases and at J to 5 bases, leaving 10 bases not matched to a gene. The CDR3 is made up of 16 amino acids. This record belongs to a study of human T cells and chemical hapten exposure. Study summary: It was small differences in pooled library volume that mainly caused per-sample TCR yields to vary. Study-wide results and limits: Unchanged with DPC sensitization were TCRs above 1 in 1000 frequency.

What the library attached to individual cDNA molecules were unique molecular identifiers. Authors' data handling: Samples had a median of around 91,000 TCRs, ranging roughly 23,224 to 750,000. TCRdb re-called the reads through MiXCR, storing one row per CDR3 protein. The V and J calls and clone size come from TCRdb's table, not from the authors' own analysis. Of 95,000 to 150,000 distinct CDR3 sequences detected, around 9% appear once; the ten largest clones hold around 1.5%. Total RNA was isolated from unfractionated whole blood. This chain links TRBV5-1 with TRBJ1-1; 11 bases are a match to TRBD1. The source is a human donor in good health. Some clones in this sample may be carry-over from other donors' samples. Sequencing was performed on whole blood. CDR3 in DNA: TGCGCCAGCAGCCCCGGGACAGGGGGTTGGACTACTGAAGCTTTCTTT. The encoded protein is CASSPGTGGWTTEAFF.